These 2 T cell receptor beta chains share one sample of origin, sequenced in a study of cytomegalovirus exposure and HLA in healthy donors (dated by TCRdb to about 2017). Library creation used the immunoSEQ multiplex PCR assay. For the multiplex PCR, a mixture combining 60 forward primers for TCR Vbeta segments and 13 reverse primers for TCR Jbeta segments was used. TCRdb took this table from immuneACCESS and kept in-frame rearrangements with V and J called. Such tables lack part of the clones; where checked against another copy, unresolved V genes explain under half of the gap, and the rest is unexplained. The sample table contains about 140,000 clones; only one count was recorded for about 80% of them. Together, the top ten hold more than 1.5% of the sample. Sequencing was carried out using PBMCs. These receptors came from a woman in her forties in good health and CMV-seronegative.

This clone has a single count. This chain joins TRBV5-3 and TRBJ2-5; TRBD2 agrees at 8 bases. TRBV5-3 is sorted into the ORF group, with uncertain function. V dropped 1 base and J dropped 6; count of bases not matched to a gene: 5. The CDR3 contains 14 residues. The DNA of the CDR3 is TGTGCCAGAAGCTTGAGAGCGGGAGAAAAGACCCAGTACTTC. Protein: CARSLRAGEKTQYF.

The chain employs TRBV7-2 and TRBJ2-7; maybe TRBD2 (5 bases). V was clipped by 1 base and J by 2 bases, with 15 bases between them. Looked up from germline, CDR1 is SGHTA and CDR2 is FQGNSA. This CDR3 region has 16 residues. This chain's CDR3 is CASSLVLLTSPYEQYF. The CDR3 nucleotides are TGTGCCAGCAGCTTAGTCCTCCTAACTAGTCCCTACGAGCAGTACTTC.